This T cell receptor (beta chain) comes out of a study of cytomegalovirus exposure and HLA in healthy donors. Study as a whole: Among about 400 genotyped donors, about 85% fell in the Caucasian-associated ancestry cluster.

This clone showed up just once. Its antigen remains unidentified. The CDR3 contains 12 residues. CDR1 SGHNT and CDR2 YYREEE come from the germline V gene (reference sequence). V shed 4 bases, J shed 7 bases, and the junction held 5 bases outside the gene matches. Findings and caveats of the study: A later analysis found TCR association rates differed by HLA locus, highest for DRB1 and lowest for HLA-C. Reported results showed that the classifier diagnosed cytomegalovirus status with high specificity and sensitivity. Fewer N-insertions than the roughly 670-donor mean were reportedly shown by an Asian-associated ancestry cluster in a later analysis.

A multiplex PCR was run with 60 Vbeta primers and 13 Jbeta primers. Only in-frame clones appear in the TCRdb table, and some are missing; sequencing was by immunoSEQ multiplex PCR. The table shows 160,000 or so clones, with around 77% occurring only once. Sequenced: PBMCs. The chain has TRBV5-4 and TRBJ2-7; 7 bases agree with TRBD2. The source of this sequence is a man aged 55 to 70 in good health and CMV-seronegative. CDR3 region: CASSGRAGEQYF. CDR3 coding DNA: TGTGCCAGCAGCGGGAGGGCGGGGGAGCAGTACTTC. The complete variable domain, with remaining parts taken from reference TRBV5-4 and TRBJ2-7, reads ETGVTQSPTHLIKTRGQQVTLRCSSQSGHNTVSWYQQALGQGPQFIFQYYREEENGRGNFPPRFSGLQFPNYSSELNVNALELDDSALYLCASSGRAGEQYFGPGTRLTVT.